The 14 T cell receptor beta chains below were found in one sample sequenced in a study of blood T cell repertoires in COVID-19. Generated by immunoSEQ multiplex PCR, the TCRdb table keeps only in-frame clones and is missing some. Here the sample spans 200,000 to 250,000 clones, 87% being singletons. Sequencing was carried out using PBMCs or T cells enriched from blood (not recorded which). These receptors all stem from a man aged 25 to 45 in a cohort exposed to, infected with or recovered from COVID-19 (not recorded which).

This chain uses TRBV14 with TRBJ1-1; 7 bases map to TRBD1. The CDR3 consists of 16 residues. Germline trimming cut 2 bases from V and 1 base from J; bases unmatched to any gene: 7. CDR1 is SGHDN and CDR2 is FVKESK in the germline V gene. This CDR3 reads CASSQTTGTANTEAFF. The CDR3 bases are TGTGCCAGCAGCCAAACGACCGGGACAGCGAACACTGAAGCTTTCTTT.

The V and J genes are TRBV28 and TRBJ2-7; 7 bases are shared with TRBD1. The CDR3 consists of 15 residues. Losses at the gene ends were 5 bases for V and 3 bases for J; bases not matched to a gene: 10. Germline CDR1 and CDR2: MDHEN and SYDVKM. This CDR3 reads CASSDPRQGLYEQYF. Here the CDR3 DNA reads TGTGCCAGCAGTGATCCCCGACAGGGCCTCTACGAGCAGTACTTC.

V gene TRBV11-3 combines with J gene TRBJ2-7; D uncertain. From germline, CDR1 is SGHNT and CDR2 YENEEA. V was cut by 1 base and J by 2 bases, with 6 bases left in between. The CDR3 length is 13 residues. The CDR3 sequence is CASSLGATYEQYF. The CDR3 DNA follows: TGTGCCAGCAGCTTAGGGGCGACCTACGAGCAGTACTTC. Combining the CDR3 with reference TRBV11-3 and TRBJ2-7 gives the whole variable domain EAGVVQSPRYKIIEKKQPVAFWCNPISGHNTLYWYLQNLGQGPELLIRYENEEAVDDSQLPKDRFSAERLKGVDSTLKIQPAELGDSAVYLCASSLGATYEQYFGPGTRLTVT.

J is TRBJ1-3 and V is TRBV28; no clear D gene. Germline V gene sequence: CDR1 MDHEN, CDR2 SYDVKM. There are 14 residues in the CDR3. V lost 5 bases, J lost 3 bases, and 11 bases lay in between. The CDR3 bases are TGTGCCAGCAGTAAGAGGCAGAGTGGAAACACCATATATTTT. Protein: CASSKRQSGNTIYF.

The V call is TRBV5-1, the J call TRBJ2-7; D possibly corresponds to TRBD1 (5 bases). The V gene's germline CDR1 is SGHRS and CDR2 YFSETQ. The CDR3 sequence is 14 residues long. V lost 2 bases and J 1 base, leaving 10 bases between the germline ends. CDR3: CASSFVGPSYEQYF. The CDR3 DNA reads TGCGCCAGCAGCTTTGTGGGGCCTTCCTACGAGCAGTACTTC.

The genes are TRBV28 and TRBJ1-2, with 9 bases aligning to TRBD1. The length of the CDR3 is 16 residues. CDR1 and CDR2 from the germline V gene are MDHEN and SYDVKM. The V segment lost 4 bases and the J segment 5 bases; nucleotides outside the gene matches: 11. CDR3 sequence: CASSSPGTGYRYGYTF. The CDR3 bases are TGTGCCAGCAGTTCGCCTGGGACAGGGTATAGGTATGGCTACACCTTC.

This clone has more than one count but fewer than ten. The chain links TRBV6-1 to TRBJ2-1, with TRBD2 matching 9 bases. Per the germline V gene, CDR1 is MNHNS and CDR2 is SASEGT. The CDR3 loop spans 16 amino acids. V was clipped by 1 base and J by 7 bases; unmatched bases: 8. The CDR3 DNA is TGTGCCAGCAGTGAAGGAGGCGGGAGGGCCTTGAATGAGCAGTTCTTC. Translating it yields CASSEGGGRALNEQFF.

The chain has TRBV19 and TRBJ1-2; D possibly corresponds to TRBD1 (6 bases). The CDR3 is 13 residues long. Trimming cost V 6 bases and J 1 base, with 9 bases left between them. From germline, CDR1 is LNHDA and CDR2 SQIVND (reference sequence). The CDR3 DNA sequence: TGTGCCAGTAGACCGGGACATAACTATGGCTACACCTTC. Its translation: CASRPGHNYGYTF.

V gene TRBV6-8 combines with J gene TRBJ2-7; a possible D gene is TRBD1 (6 bases). The CDR3 extends over 15 amino acids. CDR1 is MNHGY and CDR2 is SAAAGT in the germline V gene. V was shortened by 6 bases and J by 5 bases, with 20 bases between the two germline ends. CDR3 DNA sequence: TGTGCCAGCAGCCCTACCCCGGACAGTCTTAACGAGCAGTACTTC. This encodes CASSPTPDSLNEQYF.

The chain is built from TRBV9 and TRBJ2-7, with 7 bases that match TRBD2. CDR3 length equals 17 residues. J lost 3 bases, V lost 0 bases, and 12 bases had no gene match. CDR1 SGDLS and CDR2 YYNGEE come from the germline V gene. The CDR3 sequence is CASSVAWGGAASYEQYF. CDR3 DNA sequence: TGTGCCAGCAGCGTAGCTTGGGGAGGGGCAGCCAGCTACGAGCAGTACTTC.

The chain carries TRBV10-2 and TRBJ2-5; TRBD1 is a possible D gene (6 bases). Germline loops: CDR1 WSHSY, CDR2 SAAADI. The V end was cut by 8 bases, the J end by 1 base, with 11 bases between. The CDR3 contains 13 residues. The CDR3 sequence: CASHIGGQETQYF. DNA for the CDR3: TGCGCCAGCCACATAGGGGGCCAAGAGACCCAGTACTTC.

The sample holds one count of this clone. This sequence joins TRBV7-9 and TRBJ1-2; the D is unclear. V lost 5 bases and J 5 bases, leaving 12 bases between the germline ends. CDR3 length equals 13 residues. Germline values: CDR1 SEHNR, CDR2 FQNEAQ (reference sequence). The CDR3 coding sequence is TGTGCCAGCAGCAATCCTCTCACTTATGGCTACACCTTC. Its translation: CASSNPLTYGYTF.

The genes are TRBV9 and TRBJ1-6; D is unclear. The CDR3 spans 15 residues. The V end lost 1 base, the J end lost 8 bases, and 13 bases lay between the germline ends. CDR1 is SGDLS, CDR2 YYNGEE, per germline. CDR3 in amino acids: CASSVYDKGDSPLHF. The CDR3 nucleotides are TGTGCCAGCAGCGTATACGACAAGGGAGATTCACCCCTCCACTTT.

This sequence joins TRBV6-1 and TRBJ2-5; 12 bases line up with TRBD1. CDR3 size: 16 residues. J gave up 4 bases and V 4 bases, and 7 bases lay outside the gene matches. The germline gives CDR1 MNHNS, CDR2 SASEGT. The CDR3 sequence is CASSAGTGGSRETQYF. CDR3 sequence (DNA): TGTGCCAGCAGTGCAGGGACAGGGGGCTCGAGAGAGACCCAGTACTTC.